What follows are 2 T cell receptor beta chains derived from one specimen sequenced in a study of CD8+CD57+ T cells in acquired aplastic anemia. CD8+CD57+ cell expansion had been shown by flow cytometry in patients chosen for sequencing. The template used for profiling TCR beta VDJ and CDR3 was genomic DNA. One entry per CDR3 protein, called by TCRdb with MiXCR from the reads. The repertoire holds a few hundred thousand distinct CDR3 sequences, with around 32% as singletons. The material sequenced was sorted CD4+, CD8+, or CD8+CD57+ T cells (not recorded which) from PBMCs. These TCRs come from a human donor with aplastic anemia.

With respect to this clonotype: This could be a read error, since a much larger clone is one nucleotide away. The chain recombines TRBV15 with TRBJ1-1; no clear D gene. V lost 5 bases and J lost 5, with 18 bases in between. Germline V gene data show CDR1 as LNHNV and CDR2 as YYDKDF (reference sequence). The CDR3 loop spans 15 amino acids. CDR3 DNA: TGTGCCACCAGCCCTACTAAGACCCTAAGGACTGAAGCTTTCTTT. As protein: CATSPTKTLRTEAFF.

In this sample, this clonotype turned up many times. This sequence joins TRBV4-3 and TRBJ1-6; no clear D gene. This CDR3 is 13 amino acids long. CDR1 and CDR2 (germline): LGHNA, YSLEER. V was clipped by 4 bases and J by 9 bases, with 10 bases between them. The CDR3 spells CASSPDVGSPLHF. CDR3 nucleotide sequence: TGCGCCAGCAGCCCGGATGTGGGTTCACCCCTCCACTTT.